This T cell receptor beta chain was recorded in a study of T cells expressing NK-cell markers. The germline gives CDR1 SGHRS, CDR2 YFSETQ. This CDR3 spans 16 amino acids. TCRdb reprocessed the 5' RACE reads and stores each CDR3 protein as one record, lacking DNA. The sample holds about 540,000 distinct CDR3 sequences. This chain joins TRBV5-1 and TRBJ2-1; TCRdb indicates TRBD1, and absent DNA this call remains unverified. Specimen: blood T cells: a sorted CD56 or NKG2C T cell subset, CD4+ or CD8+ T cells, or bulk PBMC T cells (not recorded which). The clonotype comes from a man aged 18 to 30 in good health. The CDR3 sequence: CASSPPRDRVYNEQFF.